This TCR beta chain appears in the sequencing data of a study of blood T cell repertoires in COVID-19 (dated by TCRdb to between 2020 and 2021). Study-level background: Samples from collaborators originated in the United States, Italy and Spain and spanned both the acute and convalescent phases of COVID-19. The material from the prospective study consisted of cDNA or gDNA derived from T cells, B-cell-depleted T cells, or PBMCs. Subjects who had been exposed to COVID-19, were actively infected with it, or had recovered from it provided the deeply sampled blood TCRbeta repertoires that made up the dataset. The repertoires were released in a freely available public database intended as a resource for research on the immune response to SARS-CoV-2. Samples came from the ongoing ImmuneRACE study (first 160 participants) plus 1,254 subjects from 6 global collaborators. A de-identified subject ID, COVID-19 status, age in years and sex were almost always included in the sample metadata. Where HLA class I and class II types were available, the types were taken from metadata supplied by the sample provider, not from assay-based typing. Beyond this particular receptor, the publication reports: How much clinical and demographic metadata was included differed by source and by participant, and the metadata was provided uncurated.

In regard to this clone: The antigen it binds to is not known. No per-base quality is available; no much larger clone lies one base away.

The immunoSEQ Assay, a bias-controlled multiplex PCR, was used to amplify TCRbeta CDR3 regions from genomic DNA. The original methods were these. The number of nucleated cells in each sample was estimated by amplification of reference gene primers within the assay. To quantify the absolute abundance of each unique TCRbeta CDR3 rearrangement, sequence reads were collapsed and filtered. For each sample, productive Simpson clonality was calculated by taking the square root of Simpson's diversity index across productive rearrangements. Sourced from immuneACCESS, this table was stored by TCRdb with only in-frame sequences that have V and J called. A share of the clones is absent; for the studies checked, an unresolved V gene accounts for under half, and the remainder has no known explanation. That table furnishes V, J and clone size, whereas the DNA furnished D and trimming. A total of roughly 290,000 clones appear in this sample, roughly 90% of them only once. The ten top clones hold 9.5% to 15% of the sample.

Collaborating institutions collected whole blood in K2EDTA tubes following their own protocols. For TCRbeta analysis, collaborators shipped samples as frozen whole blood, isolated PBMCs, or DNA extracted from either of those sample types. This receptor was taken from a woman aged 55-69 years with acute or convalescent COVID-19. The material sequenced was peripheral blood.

The bases are TGTGCCAGCAGCGGGACAGGGGGCGAGCAGTACTTC. Its coded protein is CASSGTGGEQYF. Recombination linked TRBV5-5 to TRBJ2-7; 11 bases in the middle match TRBD1. From V the trimming removes 4 bases and from J it removes 6 bases, while the gene matches leave 0 bases of the junction unaccounted for. The CDR3 sequence holds 12 residues, the cysteine and phenylalanine included. Solely the CDR3 DNA is kept, with 36 bases framed from the first base. Reading the germline V gene (reference sequence) gives CDR1 SGHKS and CDR2 YYEKEE.